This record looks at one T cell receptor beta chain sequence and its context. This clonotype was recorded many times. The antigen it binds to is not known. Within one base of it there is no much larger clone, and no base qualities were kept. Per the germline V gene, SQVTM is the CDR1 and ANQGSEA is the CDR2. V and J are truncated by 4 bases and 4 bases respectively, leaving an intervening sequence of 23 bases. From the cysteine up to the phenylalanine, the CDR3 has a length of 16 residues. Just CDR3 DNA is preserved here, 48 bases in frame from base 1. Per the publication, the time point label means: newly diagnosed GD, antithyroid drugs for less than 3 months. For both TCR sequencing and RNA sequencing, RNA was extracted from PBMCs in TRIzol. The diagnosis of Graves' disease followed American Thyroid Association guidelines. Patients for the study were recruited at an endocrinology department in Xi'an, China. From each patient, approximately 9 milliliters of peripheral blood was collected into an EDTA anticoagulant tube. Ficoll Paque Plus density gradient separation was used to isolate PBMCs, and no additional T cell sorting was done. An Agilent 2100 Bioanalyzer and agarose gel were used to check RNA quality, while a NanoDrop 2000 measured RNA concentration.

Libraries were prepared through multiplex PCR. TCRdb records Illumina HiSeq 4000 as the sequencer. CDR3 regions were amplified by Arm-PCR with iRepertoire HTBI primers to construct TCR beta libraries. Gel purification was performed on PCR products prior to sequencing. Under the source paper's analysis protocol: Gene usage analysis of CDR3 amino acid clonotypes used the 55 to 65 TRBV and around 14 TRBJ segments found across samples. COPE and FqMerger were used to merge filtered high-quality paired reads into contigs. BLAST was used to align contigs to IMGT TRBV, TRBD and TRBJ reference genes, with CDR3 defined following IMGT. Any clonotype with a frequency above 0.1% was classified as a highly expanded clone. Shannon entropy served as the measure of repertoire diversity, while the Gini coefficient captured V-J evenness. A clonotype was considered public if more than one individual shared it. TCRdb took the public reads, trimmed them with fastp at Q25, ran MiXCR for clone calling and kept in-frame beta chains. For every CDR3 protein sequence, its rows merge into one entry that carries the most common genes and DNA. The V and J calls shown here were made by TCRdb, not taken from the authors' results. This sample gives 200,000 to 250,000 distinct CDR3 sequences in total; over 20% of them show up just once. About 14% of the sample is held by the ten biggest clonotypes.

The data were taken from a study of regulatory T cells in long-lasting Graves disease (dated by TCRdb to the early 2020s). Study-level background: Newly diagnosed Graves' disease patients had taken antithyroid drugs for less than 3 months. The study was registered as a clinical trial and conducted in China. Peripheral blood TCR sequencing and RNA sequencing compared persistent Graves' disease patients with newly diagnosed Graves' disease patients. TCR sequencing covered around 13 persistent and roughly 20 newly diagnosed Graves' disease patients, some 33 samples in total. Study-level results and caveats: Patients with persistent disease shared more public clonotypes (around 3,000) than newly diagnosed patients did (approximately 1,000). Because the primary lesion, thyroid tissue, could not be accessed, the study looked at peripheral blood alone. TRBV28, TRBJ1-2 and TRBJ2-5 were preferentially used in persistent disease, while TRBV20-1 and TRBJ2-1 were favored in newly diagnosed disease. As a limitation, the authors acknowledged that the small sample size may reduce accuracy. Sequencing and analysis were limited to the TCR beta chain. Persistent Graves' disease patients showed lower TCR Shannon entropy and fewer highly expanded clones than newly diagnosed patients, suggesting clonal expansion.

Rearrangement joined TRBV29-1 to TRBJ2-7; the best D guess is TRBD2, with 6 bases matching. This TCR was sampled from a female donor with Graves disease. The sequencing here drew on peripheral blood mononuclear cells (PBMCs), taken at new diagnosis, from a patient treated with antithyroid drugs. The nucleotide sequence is TGCAGCGTTGCCCCGGAGGGTACAGCGGGTCTTTACGAGCAGTACTTC. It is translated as CSVAPEGTAGLYEQYF.